At least ten counts were recorded for the clone carrying this T cell receptor beta chain. V was clipped by 0 bases and J by 8 bases, with 18 bases between them. The length of the CDR3 is 16 residues. Germline lookup yields CDR1 SGDLS and CDR2 YYNGEE. This sample was taken from a study of blood T cells in healthy people across ages. Extracted total RNA amounted to at least 6 micrograms for each sample. A second PCR of roughly 7 to 11 cycles used a sample-barcoded 5' primer and a J-beta primer mix. TCRdb reprocessed the 5' RACE reads via MiXCR and lists one record per CDR3 protein. The profile shows hundreds of thousands of distinct CDR3 sequences, around 52% of them singletons.

The sequencing sample was made of blood. The chain links TRBV9 to TRBJ2-1, with D tentatively TRBD2 (6 bases). The clonotype was recovered from a woman aged 80 or over in good health. Here the CDR3 DNA reads TGTGCCAGCAGCGTAGGGAAGCGGGCCAGGTTGGATGAGCAGTTCTTC. It is translated as CASSVGKRARLDEQFF.